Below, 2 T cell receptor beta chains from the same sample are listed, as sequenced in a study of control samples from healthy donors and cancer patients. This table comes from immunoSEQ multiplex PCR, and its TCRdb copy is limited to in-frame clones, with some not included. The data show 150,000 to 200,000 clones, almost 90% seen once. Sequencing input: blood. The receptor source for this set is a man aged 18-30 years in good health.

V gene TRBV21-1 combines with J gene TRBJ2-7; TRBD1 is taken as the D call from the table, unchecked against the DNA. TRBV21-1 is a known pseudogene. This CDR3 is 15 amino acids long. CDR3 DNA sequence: TGTGCCAGCAGCAAAGTGGAGACAGGGCTTTACGAGCAGTACTTC. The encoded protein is CASSKVETGLYEQYF.

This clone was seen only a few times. CDR3 nucleotides: TGCGCCAGCAGCCAAGATTCGACACAAGGCGAGCAGTACTTC. Translation: CASSQDSTQGEQYF. The rearrangement links TRBV4-1 to TRBJ2-7; D not certain. CDR1 is MGHRA, CDR2 YSYEKL, per germline. This CDR3 has 14 amino acids. V was shortened by 0 bases and J by 6 bases, with 12 bases between the two germline ends.